The 18 T cell receptor beta chains below all came from one sample that was sequenced in a study of T cells in Graves' hyperthyroidism and ophthalmopathy. Regions amplified from RNA transcripts were the TCR beta CDR3 regions. The TCR CDR3 first-round RT-PCR relied on the HTBI primer set. One entry per CDR3 protein results from TCRdb running MiXCR on the multiplex PCR reads. The sample consists of 350,000 to 400,000 distinct CDR3 sequences, about 18% of them appearing once. Material: blood. These receptors were obtained from a man younger than 35 with Graves' ophthalmopathy.

Here the CDR3 DNA reads TGTGCCAGCAGCTCCGGGGGGTTCGGCACAGATACGCAGTATTTT. As protein: CASSSGGFGTDTQYF. The chain has TRBV5-8 and TRBJ2-3; 7 nucleotides line up with TRBD2. V lost 3 bases and J lost 1; bases outside the gene matches: 5. The CDR3 runs 15 residues. Germline V lookup: CDR1 SGHTS, CDR2 YDEGEE. Filled out from reference TRBV5-8 and TRBJ2-3, the complete variable domain reads EAGVTQSPTHLIKTRGQQATLRCSPISGHTSVYWYQQALGLGLQFLLWYDEGEERNRGNFPPRFSGRQFPNYSSELNVNALELEDSALYLCASSSGGFGTDTQYFGPGTRLTVL.

This clonotype was counted a few times. This rearrangement joins TRBV16 to TRBJ2-3; possible D gene TRBD2, 5 bases. The CDR3 totals 13 residues. Germline assignment: CDR1 KGHSY and CDR2 FQNENV. V was trimmed by 8 bases and J by 6 bases, leaving 15 bases between them. CDR3 sequence reads: CASATGRGDTQYF. Written as DNA, the CDR3 is TGTGCCAGCGCCACCGGCCGCGGGGATACGCAGTATTTT.

This clonotype was detected a few times. The chain combines TRBV27 with TRBJ2-7; 10 positions agree with TRBD1. CDR1 and CDR2 from the germline V gene are MNHEY and SMNVEV (reference sequence). This CDR3 is 15 amino acids long. Trimming took 6 bases from V and 5 from J; bases not matched to a gene: 10. The DNA of the CDR3 is TGTGCCAGCAGCCAAGATTTGGGGACAGGGGACGAGCAGTACTTC. Translation: CASSQDLGTGDEQYF.

As concerns this clonotype: A much bigger clone sits one base away, suggesting this may be a read error. The CDR3 is CASNLRGRDYEQYF. The CDR3 DNA reads as TGCGCCAGCAACTTGCGGGGGCGAGATTACGAGCAGTACTTC. The rearrangement links TRBV5-1 to TRBJ2-7, with D tentatively TRBD2 (7 bases). The CDR3 extends over 14 amino acids. In germline, CDR1 is SGHRS, CDR2 YFSETQ. The complete variable domain, with remaining parts taken from reference TRBV5-1 and TRBJ2-7, reads KAGVTQTPRYLIKTRGQQVTLSCSPISGHRSVSWYQQTPGQGLQFLFEYFSETQRNKGNFPGRFSGRQFSNSRSEMNVSTLELGDSALYLCASNLRGRDYEQYFGPGTRLTVT.

The chain couples TRBV15 to TRBJ2-7, with D unclear. The CDR3 extends over 13 amino acids. Trimming shortened V by 5 bases and J by 10 bases, and 18 bases separated the two germline ends. The germline gives CDR1 LNHNV, CDR2 YYDKDF (reference sequence). DNA of the CDR3: TGTGCCACCAGCTCCAGTGAGGCCGGGCGACAGTACTTC. Encoded protein: CATSSSEAGRQYF.

This clonotype has more than one count but fewer than ten. The chain uses TRBV13 and TRBJ1-2; TRBD1 matches at 7 bases. V lost 6 bases and J lost 3; bases outside the gene matches: 7. CDR3 length: 14 amino acids. In germline, CDR1 is PRHDT, CDR2 FYEKMQ (reference sequence). CDR3 protein: CASSLQGLHYGYTF. CDR3 DNA sequence: TGTGCCAGCAGTTTACAGGGGTTGCACTATGGCTACACCTTC.

This clonotype was observed many times. The chain joins TRBV28 to TRBJ2-2; 9 bases are a match to TRBD1. CDR3 size: 16 residues. Germline values: CDR1 MDHEN, CDR2 SYDVKM. V gave up 1 base and J gave up 7 bases; unmatched junction bases: 7. CDR3 sequence (DNA): TGTGCCAGCAGTTTATCGGGACAGGGTTCCCACGGGGAGCTGTTTTTT. Protein sequence: CASSLSGQGSHGELFF.

This clonotype was counted many times. V is TRBV7-9 and J is TRBJ1-1; 9 positions match TRBD1. This CDR3 has 14 amino acids. V dropped 4 bases and J dropped 5; count of bases not matched to a gene: 5. Germline assignment: CDR1 SEHNR and CDR2 FQNEAQ (reference sequence). CDR3 sequence: CASSSYRGRTEAFF. CDR3 bases: TGTGCCAGCAGCTCGTACAGGGGGCGAACTGAAGCTTTCTTT.

This clonotype was seen repeatedly, ten times or more. The chain carries TRBV15 and TRBJ1-1, with TRBD1 identical over 7 bases. The ends lost 5 bases at V and 4 bases at J; junction bases unmatched: 19. This CDR3 has 18 residues. The germline V gene has CDR1 LNHNV and CDR2 YYDKDF (reference sequence). The CDR3 coding sequence is TGTGCCACCAGCCCCGGGCGGGACAGTGAACCAAGGGGCACTGAAGCTTTCTTT. Amino acids: CATSPGRDSEPRGTEAFF.

This clonotype was seen repeatedly, ten times or more. V usage is TRBV5-1 and J usage is TRBJ2-3; tentatively, D is TRBD2 (6 bases). This CDR3 region has 14 residues. Germline V gene sequence: CDR1 SGHRS, CDR2 YFSETQ. Trimming pared 1 base from V and 4 bases from J, leaving 10 bases between. This chain's CDR3 is CASSLFGGADTQYF. The DNA of the CDR3 is TGCGCCAGCAGCTTGTTCGGAGGGGCAGATACGCAGTATTTT.

This clonotype was seen a single time. This chain joins TRBV6-2 or TRBV6-3 and TRBJ1-5, with TRBD1 matching 9 bases. The CDR3 loop spans 13 amino acids. V was clipped by 2 bases and J by 10 bases; unmatched bases: 3. In germline, CDR1 is MNHEY, CDR2 SVGEGT. Here the CDR3 DNA reads TGTGCCAGCAGTTACGGGACAGGGAACCCCCAGCATTTT. Protein sequence: CASSYGTGNPQHF.

This clonotype was seen once. The chain links TRBV5-1 to TRBJ2-5; 10 bases agree with TRBD2. Looked up from germline, CDR1 is SGHRS and CDR2 is YFSETQ. V was clipped by 1 base and J by 5 bases; unmatched bases: 8. The CDR3 extends over 16 amino acids. As DNA, the CDR3 is TGCGCCAGCAGCTTGCAAGCGGGGGGGGTCCGGGAGACCCAGTACTTC. It codes for CASSLQAGGVRETQYF.

This clonotype has ten or more counts. The chain has TRBV20-1 and TRBJ2-1; 10 nucleotides match TRBD1. Trimming took 3 bases from V and 7 from J; bases not matched to a gene: 3. Germline loops: CDR1 DFQATT, CDR2 SNEGSKA (reference sequence). The CDR3 is made up of 13 amino acids. For the CDR3, the DNA is TGCAGTGCTAGTACGGACAGGGGGAATGAGCAGTTCTTC. Amino acids: CSASTDRGNEQFF.

This clonotype was counted a few times. The junction shows a germline mismatch at one end, possibly a read error. The chain couples TRBV5-1 to TRBJ2-2; 7 nucleotides align to TRBD2. This CDR3 spans 15 amino acids. The germline CDR1 and CDR2 sequences are SGHRS and YFSETQ. The DNA for the CDR3 is TGCGCCAGCAGCCCGAGCGGGACCGACACCTGGGAGCTGTTTTTT. It encodes CASSPSGTDTWELFF.

In its sample, this clonotype was seen many times. This chain links TRBV6-1 with TRBJ1-3; a weak D match, TRBD1 (5 bases). This CDR3 contains 15 residues. The V end lost 6 bases, the J end lost 0 bases, and 12 bases lay between the germline ends. Germline V lookup: CDR1 MNHNS, CDR2 SASEGT. Here the CDR3 DNA reads TGTGCCAGCAGAGCGACAGAACACTCTGGAAACACCATATATTTT. Protein product: CASRATEHSGNTIYF.

The chain has TRBV3-1 and TRBJ2-4, with a tentative D call TRBD2 (5 bases). This CDR3 contains 14 residues. Germline assignment: CDR1 LGHDT and CDR2 YNNKEL (reference sequence). V was shortened by 4 bases and J by 1 base, with 8 bases between the two germline ends. The CDR3 region is CASSPGSAKNIQYF. The DNA for the CDR3 is TGTGCCAGCAGCCCGGGGTCTGCCAAAAACATTCAGTACTTC.

In its sample, this clonotype was seen many times. V and J are TRBV18 and TRBJ2-1; D unclear. Deletions cut 0 bases from V and 5 bases from J, with 8 bases between. There are 14 residues in the CDR3. The germline gives CDR1 KGHSH, CDR2 LQKENI. CDR3 nucleotides: TGTGCCAGCTCACCACCCTTGGGCAACAATGAGCAGTTCTTC. As protein: CASSPPLGNNEQFF.

The rearrangement links TRBV9 to TRBJ1-4; D not certain. Trimming took off 4 bases at V and 10 bases at J, with 11 bases between the two ends. The germline CDR1 and CDR2 sequences are SGDLS and YYNGEE. The CDR3 sequence is 12 residues long. The CDR3 protein is CASSPREGKLFF. The DNA for the CDR3 is TGTGCCAGCAGCCCCCGGGAGGGAAAACTGTTTTTT.